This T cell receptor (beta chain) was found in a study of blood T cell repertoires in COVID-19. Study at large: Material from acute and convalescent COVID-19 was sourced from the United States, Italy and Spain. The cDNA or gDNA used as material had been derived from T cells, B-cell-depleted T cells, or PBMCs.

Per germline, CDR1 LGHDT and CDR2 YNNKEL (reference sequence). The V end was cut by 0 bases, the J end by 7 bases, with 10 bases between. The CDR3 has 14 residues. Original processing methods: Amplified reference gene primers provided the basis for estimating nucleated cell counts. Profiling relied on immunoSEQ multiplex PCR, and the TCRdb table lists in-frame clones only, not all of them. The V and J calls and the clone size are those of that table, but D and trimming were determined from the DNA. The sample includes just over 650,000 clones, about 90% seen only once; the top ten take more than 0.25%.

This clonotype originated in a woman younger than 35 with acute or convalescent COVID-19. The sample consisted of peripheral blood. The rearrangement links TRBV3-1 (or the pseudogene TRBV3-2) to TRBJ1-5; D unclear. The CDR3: CASSQDEREQPQHF. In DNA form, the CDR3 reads TGTGCCAGCAGCCAAGACGAGCGGGAACAGCCCCAGCATTTT.